The 14 T cell receptor beta chains presented below share a single source sample, sequenced in a study. Measured with immunoSEQ multiplex PCR; TCRdb has only the in-frame clones, and not every one. Of 68,000 or so clones in the sample, 93% are singletons; the top ten hold around 4.6%. The sequenced material came from PBMCs. All receptors come from a man in his forties or fifties with rheumatoid arthritis.

The chain combines TRBV7-9 with TRBJ2-5; 7 bases map to TRBD1. The CDR3 is made up of 15 amino acids. Germline CDR1 SEHNR, CDR2 FQNEAQ (reference sequence). The trim removed 2 bases at V and 4 bases at J, leaving 7 bases unmatched. The CDR3 reads CASSLIGGEVETQYF. The DNA of the CDR3 is TGTGCCAGCAGCTTAATAGGGGGCGAGGTAGAGACCCAGTACTTC.

The J gene is TRBJ1-2, the V gene TRBV5-8; the match to TRBD1 covers 7 bases. Germline assignment: CDR1 SGHTS and CDR2 YDEGEE. The length of the CDR3 is 14 residues. The J segment lost 4 bases and the V segment lost 5 bases, leaving 8 bases of the junction unmatched. Written as DNA, the CDR3 is TGTGCCAGCAGGTCGGACAGGTGGACCTATGGCTACACCTTC. It codes for CASRSDRWTYGYTF.

V is TRBV6-6 and J is TRBJ1-6; D is possibly TRBD1 (5 bases). The CDR3 totals 13 residues. Germline assignment: CDR1 MNHNY and CDR2 SVGAGI (reference sequence). V was shortened by 8 bases and J by 7 bases, with 12 bases between the two germline ends. CDR3 nucleotides: TGTGCCAGCGAAGGGGCTCGAAATTCACCCCTCCACTTT. It is translated as CASEGARNSPLHF.

The genes are TRBV19 and TRBJ1-6; D perhaps matches TRBD1 (6 bases). The germline V and J ends were trimmed by 2 bases and 5 bases, with 10 bases remaining between them. The CDR3 length is 15 residues. Germline CDR1 LNHDA, CDR2 SQIVND (reference sequence). The CDR3 sequence: CASSIQGLNNSPLHF. The CDR3 DNA sequence: TGTGCCAGTAGTATACAGGGGTTGAATAATTCACCCCTCCACTTT. The complete variable domain, with remaining parts taken from reference TRBV19 and TRBJ1-6, reads DGGITQSPKYLFRKEGQNVTLSCEQNLNHDAMYWYRQDPGQGLRLIYYSQIVNDFQKGDIAEGYSVSREKKESFPLTVTSAQKNPTAFYLCASSIQGLNNSPLHFGNGTRLTVT.

This chain connects TRBV27 to TRBJ1-2; D uncertain. This CDR3 has 13 residues. V was clipped by 4 bases and J by 3 bases, with 9 bases between them. Germline CDR1 reads MNHEY; CDR2 reads SMNVEV (reference sequence). The CDR3 DNA is TGTGCCAGCAGTTCGGGGAGGGACTATGGCTACACCTTC. It specifies CASSSGRDYGYTF.

The chain has TRBV6-5 and TRBJ1-3, with D hard to call. Germline V gene sequence: CDR1 MNHEY, CDR2 SVGAGI. Between the trimmed V and J ends, which lost 6 bases and 0 bases, there was a span of 12 bases. The CDR3 spans 15 residues. In nucleotides, the CDR3 is TGTGCCAGCAGCGCAGACGTAAGCTCTGGAAACACCATATATTTT. This translates into CASSADVSSGNTIYF.

The rearrangement uses TRBV30 and TRBJ2-2; TRBD1 matches at 11 bases. Germline V gene lookup returns CDR1 GTSNPN and CDR2 SVGIG (reference sequence). This CDR3 is built from 16 residues. The junction had 9 bases not matched to a gene; V was cut back by 3 bases and J by 6 bases. DNA for the CDR3: TGTGCCTGGAGGAAGGACAGGGGGCGCCTCGCCGGGGAGCTGTTTTTT. Translating gives CAWRKDRGRLAGELFF.

This chain joins TRBV5-1 and TRBJ2-7, with TRBD2 as a possible D gene (6 bases). Germline CDR1 reads SGHRS; CDR2 reads YFSETQ. The CDR3 spans 13 residues. Between the trimmed V and J ends, which lost 8 bases and 5 bases, there was a span of 17 bases. The CDR3 sequence: CASRGKVSDEQYF. DNA of the CDR3: TGCGCCAGTCGCGGGAAGGTTTCGGACGAGCAGTACTTC.

The chain links TRBV24-1 to TRBJ2-2; D gene unclear. Trimming left V 7 bases short and J 7 bases short, with 12 bases between. The length of the CDR3 is 13 residues. The germline gives CDR1 KGHDR, CDR2 SFDVKD. DNA for the CDR3: TGTGCCACCAGCCCACCTGGGCACGGGGAGCTGTTTTTT. Protein sequence: CATSPPGHGELFF.

The J gene is TRBJ1-1, the V gene TRBV6-5, with D tentatively TRBD1 (5 bases). Germline loops: CDR1 MNHEY, CDR2 SVGAGI. This CDR3 comprises 13 residues. V lost 7 bases and J lost 1, with 10 bases in between. The CDR3, as DNA: TGTGCCAGCATCAAGAGGGGGAACACTGAAGCTTTCTTT. It yields the protein CASIKRGNTEAFF.

For the CDR3, the DNA is TGTGCCAGCAGCCATGCGGGAGGACAGGGGGCCTACGAGCAGTACTTC. Its translation: CASSHAGGQGAYEQYF. This sequence joins TRBV4-2 and TRBJ2-7, with 10 positions matching TRBD1. Germline V gives CDR1 LGHNA, CDR2 YNFKEQ. This CDR3 is built from 16 residues. The ends lost 3 bases at V and 2 bases at J; junction bases unmatched: 7.

The chain carries TRBV12-5 and TRBJ1-5, with D possibly TRBD1 on 5 matching bases. Trimming shortened V by 3 bases and J by 4 bases, and 7 bases separated the two germline ends. The CDR3 sequence is 13 residues long. Germline V gives CDR1 LGHNT, CDR2 FRNRAP. The chain's CDR3 is CASGFGGNQPQHF. The CDR3 DNA follows: TGTGCTAGTGGTTTCGGGGGGAATCAGCCCCAGCATTTT.

The rearrangement joins TRBV13 to TRBJ1-6, with D unclear. This CDR3 has 13 residues. V was shortened by 1 base and J by 10 bases, with 8 bases between the two germline ends. Germline CDR1 is PRHDT and CDR2 is FYEKMQ (reference sequence). Here the CDR3 DNA reads TGTGCCAGCAGCTTAGAAGAGGGATCACCCCTCCACTTT. It is translated as CASSLEEGSPLHF.

DNA for the CDR3: TGTGCCAGCAGTCACGGGACCCTTGGGGAGACCCAGTACTTC. Translation gives CASSHGTLGETQYF. The chain recombines TRBV6-6 with TRBJ2-5; possibly TRBD1 or TRBD2 for D (5 bases each). The germline CDR1 and CDR2 sequences are MNHNY and SVGAGI (reference sequence). Deletions cut 5 bases from V and 5 bases from J, with 15 bases between. The CDR3 sequence is 14 residues long.